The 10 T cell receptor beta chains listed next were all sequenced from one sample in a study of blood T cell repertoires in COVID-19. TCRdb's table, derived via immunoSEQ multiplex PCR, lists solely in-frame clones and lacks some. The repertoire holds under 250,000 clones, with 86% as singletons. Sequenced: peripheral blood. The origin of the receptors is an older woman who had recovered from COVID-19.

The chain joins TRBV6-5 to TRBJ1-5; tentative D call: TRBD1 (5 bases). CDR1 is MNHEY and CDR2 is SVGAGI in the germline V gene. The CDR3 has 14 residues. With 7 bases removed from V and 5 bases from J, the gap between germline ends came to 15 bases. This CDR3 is CASILDSYYQPQHF. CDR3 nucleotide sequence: TGTGCCAGCATCCTCGACAGTTACTATCAGCCCCAGCATTTT.

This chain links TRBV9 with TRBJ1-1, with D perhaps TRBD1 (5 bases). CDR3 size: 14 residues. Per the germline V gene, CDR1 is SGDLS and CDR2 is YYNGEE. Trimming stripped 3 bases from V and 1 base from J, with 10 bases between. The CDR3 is CASSGQITNTEAFF. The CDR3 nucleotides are TGTGCCAGCAGCGGACAGATAACGAACACTGAAGCTTTCTTT.

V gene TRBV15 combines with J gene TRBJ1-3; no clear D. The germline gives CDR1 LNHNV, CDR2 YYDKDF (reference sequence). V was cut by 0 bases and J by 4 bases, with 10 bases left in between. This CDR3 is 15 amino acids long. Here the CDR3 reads CATSRDAGEGNTIYF. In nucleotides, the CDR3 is TGTGCCACCAGCAGAGATGCCGGGGAGGGAAACACCATATATTTT.

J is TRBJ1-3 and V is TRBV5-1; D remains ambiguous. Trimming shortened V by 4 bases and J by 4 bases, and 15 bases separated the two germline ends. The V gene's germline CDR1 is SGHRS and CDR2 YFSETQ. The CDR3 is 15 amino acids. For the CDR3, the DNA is TGCGCCAGCAGCGCTGACGGGGTTCCAGGAAACACCATATATTTT. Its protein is CASSADGVPGNTIYF.

CDR3 nucleotides: TGTGCCAGCAGCTTATTAGGGACACAACAAGAGACCCAGTACTTC. It is translated as CASSLLGTQQETQYF. The J gene is TRBJ2-5, the V gene TRBV7-6; D perhaps matches TRBD1 (6 bases). From germline, CDR1 is SGHVS and CDR2 FNYEAQ. Trimming shortened V by 2 bases and J by 2 bases, and 12 bases separated the two germline ends. This CDR3 spans 15 amino acids.

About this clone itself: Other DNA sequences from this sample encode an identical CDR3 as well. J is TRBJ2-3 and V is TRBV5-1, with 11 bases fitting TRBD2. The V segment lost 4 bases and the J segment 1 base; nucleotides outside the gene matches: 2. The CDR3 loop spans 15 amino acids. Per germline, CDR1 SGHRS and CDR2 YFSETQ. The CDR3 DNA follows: TGCGCCAGCAGCCTACTAGCGGGGGGCACAGATACGCAGTATTTT. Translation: CASSLLAGGTDTQYF. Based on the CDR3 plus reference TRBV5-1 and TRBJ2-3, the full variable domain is KAGVTQTPRYLIKTRGQQVTLSCSPISGHRSVSWYQQTPGQGLQFLFEYFSETQRNKGNFPGRFSGRQFSNSRSEMNVSTLELGDSALYLCASSLLAGGTDTQYFGPGTRLTVL.

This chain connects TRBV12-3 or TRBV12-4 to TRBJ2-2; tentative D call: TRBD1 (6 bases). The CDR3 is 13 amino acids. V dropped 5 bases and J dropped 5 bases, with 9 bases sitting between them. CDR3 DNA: TGTGCCAGCAGTAGGACAGAGACCGGGGAGCTGTTTTTT. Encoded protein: CASSRTETGELFF.

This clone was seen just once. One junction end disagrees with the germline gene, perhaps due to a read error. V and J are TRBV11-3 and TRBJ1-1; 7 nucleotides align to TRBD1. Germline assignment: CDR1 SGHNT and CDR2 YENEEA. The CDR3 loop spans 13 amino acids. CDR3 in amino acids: CASSFGDSLGVVF. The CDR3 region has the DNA TGTGCCAGCAGCTTCGGGGACAGCCTCGGGGTGGTCTTT.

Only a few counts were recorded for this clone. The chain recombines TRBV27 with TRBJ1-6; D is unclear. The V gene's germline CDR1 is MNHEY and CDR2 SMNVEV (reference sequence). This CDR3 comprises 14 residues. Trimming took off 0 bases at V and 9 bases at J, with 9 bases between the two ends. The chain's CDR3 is CASSLSGFGSPLHF. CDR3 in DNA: TGTGCCAGCAGTTTATCGGGCTTTGGTTCACCCCTCCACTTT.

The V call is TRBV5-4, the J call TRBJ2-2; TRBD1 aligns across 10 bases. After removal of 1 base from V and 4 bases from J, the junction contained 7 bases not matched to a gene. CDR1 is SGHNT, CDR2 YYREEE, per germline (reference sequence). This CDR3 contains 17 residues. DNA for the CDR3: TGTGCCAGCAGCTTGAAGACAGGGGGCCTCTCCACCGGGGAGCTGTTTTTT. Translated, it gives CASSLKTGGLSTGELFF.